Listed below are T cell receptor beta chains from one sample, sequenced in a study of cytomegalovirus exposure and HLA in healthy donors. Some clones are missing from TCRdb's copy, which holds only in-frame ones; the method was immunoSEQ multiplex PCR. Found here are about 240,000 clones, 86% of them singletons; the top ten hold 1.2%. Sample: PBMCs. Receptors were obtained from a woman aged 25 to 39 in good health and CMV-seropositive. Each CDR3 is given with its conserved first and last residue. The D gene is left open where the match is weak. Only some rows state a clone size, as once, few, many or a class for expanded clones.

J gene	V gene	clone size	D gene	CDR3 protein	CDR3 DNA
TRBJ1-2	TRBV19	NA	TRBD1	CASSQTQQGMSVYGYTF	TGTGCCAGTAGTCAGACTCAACAGGGGATGAGTGTGTATGGCTACACCTTC
TRBJ2-2	TRBV9	NA	NA	CASSAGVIAGELFF	TGTGCCAGCAGCGCGGGAGTAATAGCCGGGGAGCTGTTTTTT
TRBJ2-1	TRBV2	NA	NA	CASSIRGGIYNEQFF	TGTGCCAGCAGTATTAGGGGGGGTATCTACAATGAGCAGTTCTTC
TRBJ2-2	TRBV30	NA	NA	CAWSVELITGELFF	TGTGCCTGGAGTGTAGAGCTTATCACCGGGGAGCTGTTTTTT
TRBJ2-2	TRBV7-7	NA	NA	CASSLALGGIYTGELFF	TGTGCTAGCAGCTTAGCGCTGGGCGGGATTTACACCGGGGAGCTGTTTTTT
TRBJ1-2	TRBV7-9	few	NA	CASSDDLLARNYGYTF	TGTGCCAGCAGCGATGACTTACTTGCAAGAAACTATGGCTACACCTTC
TRBJ2-1	TRBV28	NA	NA	CASSIDSYNEQFF	TGTGCCAGCAGTATAGACTCTTACAATGAGCAGTTCTTC
TRBJ2-3	TRBV5-1	NA	NA	CASSLGLTQWIDTQYF	TGCGCCAGCAGCTTGGGACTAACCCAATGGATAGATACGCAGTATTTT
TRBJ1-3	TRBV9	NA	NA	CASSSTFGISGNTIYF	TGTGCCAGCAGCTCCACCTTCGGGATCTCTGGAAACACCATATATTTT
TRBJ2-1	TRBV5-1	once	TRBD1	CASSPLLETGAYNEQFF	TGCGCCAGCAGCCCGCTCTTAGAGACAGGGGCTTACAATGAGCAGTTCTTC
TRBJ2-7	TRBV7-8	NA	NA	CASSLGDIASYEQYF	TGTGCCAGCAGCTTAGGGGACATTGCCTCCTACGAGCAGTACTTC
TRBJ2-7	TRBV18	NA	NA	CASSPPGHGGEQYF	TGTGCCAGCTCACCTCCGGGCCACGGAGGAGAGCAGTACTTC
TRBJ2-1	TRBV7-9	NA	TRBD1	CASSLDRDSRSYNEQFF	TGTGCCAGCAGCTTGGACAGGGATTCGAGATCCTACAATGAGCAGTTCTTC
TRBJ1-4	TRBV6-1	NA	TRBD1	CASSVLTGRLGEKLFF	TGTGCCAGCAGTGTTTTGACAGGGCGTTTGGGAGAAAAACTGTTTTTT
TRBJ1-1	TRBV5-1	NA	NA	CASSLGSEAFF	TGCGCCAGCAGCTTGGGTTCGGAAGCTTTCTTT
TRBJ1-5	TRBV6-1	NA	NA	CASSEEGNQPQHF	TGTGCCAGCAGTGAAGAGGGGAATCAGCCCCAGCATTTT
TRBJ2-1	TRBV19	NA	TRBD2	CATELAGGYNEQFF	TGTGCCACCGAGCTAGCGGGAGGGTACAATGAGCAGTTCTTC
TRBJ2-3	TRBV13	NA	TRBD2	CASSPLRRGGDTQYF	TGTGCCAGCAGCCCACTTCGGCGGGGGGGAGATACGCAGTATTTT
TRBJ2-2	TRBV5-4	NA	NA	CASSLKELGELFF	TGTGCCAGCAGCTTGAAAGAGTTGGGGGAGCTGTTTTTT
TRBJ2-1	TRBV9	NA	TRBD2	CASSADDASGRGDEQFF	TGTGCCAGCAGCGCGGACGATGCTAGCGGGAGGGGGGATGAGCAGTTCTTC
TRBJ1-2	TRBV30	NA	NA	CAWSVSTQSGYTF	TGTGCCTGGAGTGTATCCACTCAAAGTGGCTACACCTTC
TRBJ2-4	TRBV7-3	NA	NA	CASSLYPGVQNIQYF	TGTGCCAGCAGCTTATACCCGGGAGTCCAGAACATTCAGTACTTC
TRBJ2-5	TRBV11-2	once	TRBD1	CASSAQRGRGETETQYF	TGTGCCAGCAGCGCCCAAAGGGGGCGCGGTGAAACTGAGACCCAGTACTTC
TRBJ2-1	TRBV5-1	NA	NA	CASSLARESYNEQFF	TGCGCCAGCAGCTTGGCCAGGGAATCCTACAATGAGCAGTTCTTC
TRBJ2-3	TRBV4-2	NA	TRBD2	CASSQELGLAGHSTDTQYF	TGTGCCAGCAGCCAAGAGTTAGGACTAGCGGGACATAGCACAGATACGCAGTATTTT
TRBJ2-1	TRBV9	NA	NA	CASSPLRYSYNEQFF	TGTGCCAGCAGCCCACTCCGGTACTCCTACAATGAGCAGTTCTTC
TRBJ1-2	TRBV27	NA	NA	CASSLRGAANYGYTF	TGTGCCAGCAGTTTACGCGGGGCAGCTAACTATGGCTACACCTTC
TRBJ2-1	TRBV11-3	few	NA	CASSLVRGAGNEQFF	TGTGCCAGCAGCTTAGTCCGGGGGGCCGGGAATGAGCAGTTCTTC
TRBJ2-5	TRBV27	NA	TRBD2	CASSLGGSGPQETQYF	TGTGCCAGCAGTTTAGGAGGTAGCGGGCCCCAAGAGACCCAGTACTTC
TRBJ2-2	TRBV11-3	NA	TRBD2	CASSFSGGTNTGELFF	TGTGCCAGCAGCTTCTCGGGGGGGACGAACACCGGGGAGCTGTTTTTT
TRBJ1-2	TRBV30	NA	NA	CAWSTQGYYGYTF	TGTGCCTGGAGCACACAGGGTTACTATGGCTACACCTTC
TRBJ2-6	TRBV19	NA	NA	CATGGQGIFSGANVLTF	TGTGCCACCGGGGGGCAGGGGATCTTCTCTGGGGCCAACGTCCTGACTTTC
TRBJ2-1	TRBV5-1	once	TRBD2	CASSSRGSLAGSYNEQFF	TGCGCCAGCAGCTCCCGAGGATCCCTAGCGGGGTCCTACAATGAGCAGTTCTTC
TRBJ2-2	TRBV15	NA	TRBD2	CATSRVAGGTGELFF	TGTGCCACCAGCAGAGTAGCGGGAGGTACCGGGGAGCTGTTTTTT
TRBJ2-3	TRBV6-5	NA	TRBD2	CASSYTSGEDTQYF	TGTGCCAGCAGTTATACCAGCGGGGAGGATACGCAGTATTTT
TRBJ1-5	TRBV19	once	NA	CASSIARGVDQPQHF	TGTGCCAGTAGTATTGCCAGGGGAGTCGATCAGCCCCAGCATTTT
TRBJ1-1	TRBV18	NA	NA	CASSPGHANTEAFF	TGTGCCAGCTCACCAGGACACGCGAACACTGAAGCTTTCTTT
TRBJ2-1	TRBV30	NA	NA	CAWSPGFNEQFF	TGTGCCTGGAGCCCAGGGTTCAATGAGCAGTTCTTC
TRBJ2-5	TRBV7-2	NA	TRBD2	CASSWGRASGSLAQETQYF	TGTGCCAGCAGCTGGGGGAGGGCTAGCGGGAGTTTGGCCCAAGAGACCCAGTACTTC
TRBJ2-7	TRBV11-1	NA	TRBD1	CASSPGQDIYEQYF	TGTGCCAGCAGCCCGGGACAGGACATCTACGAGCAGTACTTC
TRBJ2-2	TRBV9	NA	NA	CASSVLAANTGELFF	TGTGCCAGCAGCGTACTAGCAGCGAACACCGGGGAGCTGTTTTTT
TRBJ2-7	TRBV18	NA	NA	CASSPLTGYEQYF	TGTGCCAGCTCACCACTGACAGGCTACGAGCAGTACTTC
TRBJ1-2	TRBV27	NA	TRBD1	CASRQGANYGYTF	TGTGCCAGCCGACAGGGGGCTAACTATGGCTACACCTTC
TRBJ1-1	TRBV5-1	NA	NA	CASSLAPGMNTEAFF	TGCGCCAGCAGCTTGGCGCCGGGGATGAACACTGAAGCTTTCTTT
TRBJ2-7	TRBV5-1	once	TRBD1	CASSLQGPQGEQYF	TGCGCCAGCAGCTTACAGGGGCCCCAGGGGGAGCAGTACTTC
TRBJ2-1	TRBV9	once	NA	CASSVAGTFGLEQFF	TGTGCCAGCAGCGTAGCGGGGACTTTCGGGCTGGAGCAGTTCTTC
TRBJ2-7	TRBV5-4	NA	NA	CASSLAGELYEQYF	TGTGCCAGCAGCTTGGCGGGGGAACTCTACGAGCAGTACTTC
TRBJ1-2	TRBV30	NA	NA	CAWSVGGGPFGYTF	TGTGCCTGGAGTGTGGGGGGAGGGCCTTTTGGCTACACCTTC
TRBJ1-1	TRBV5-1	NA	NA	CASSTGGAGGLGNTEAFF	TGCGCCAGCAGCACCGGGGGGGCGGGGGGCCTCGGGAACACTGAAGCTTTCTTT
TRBJ1-1	TRBV28	NA	NA	CASSLWGLTEAFF	TGTGCCAGCAGTTTATGGGGGCTCACTGAAGCTTTCTTT
TRBJ2-7	TRBV4-1	NA	NA	CASSQEGYVTGSGNRYEQYF	TGCGCCAGCAGCCAAGAAGGATATGTAACAGGGTCTGGGAATCGCTACGAGCAGTACTTC
TRBJ2-7	TRBV5-6	NA	NA	CASSSRTWGVFPYEQYF	TGTGCCAGCAGCTCGCGAACCTGGGGAGTGTTCCCCTACGAGCAGTACTTC
TRBJ1-2	TRBV2	NA	NA	CASSEWAGYTF	TGTGCCAGCAGTGAATGGGCTGGCTACACCTTC
TRBJ2-7	TRBV19	NA	NA	CASSGGGGGSYEQYF	TGTGCCAGTAGTGGAGGGGGGGGCGGATCCTACGAGCAGTACTTC
TRBJ1-3	TRBV29-1	once	NA	CSVGGAPGNTIYF	TGCAGCGTTGGCGGGGCCCCTGGAAACACCATATATTTT
TRBJ2-1	TRBV15	NA	NA	CATSTGSYNEQFF	TGTGCCACCAGCACGGGCTCCTACAATGAGCAGTTCTTC
TRBJ2-1	TRBV7-9	NA	TRBD2	CASSRTSGSWGNEQFF	TGTGCCAGCAGTCGGACTAGCGGGAGTTGGGGAAATGAGCAGTTCTTC
TRBJ2-5	TRBV19	NA	TRBD1	CARTGTGSAAQYF	TGTGCCAGAACCGGGACAGGGAGTGCGGCCCAGTACTTC
TRBJ2-4	TRBV5-4	NA	NA	CASSLFKGGAKNIQYF	TGTGCCAGCAGCTTATTCAAAGGCGGGGCCAAAAACATTCAGTACTTC